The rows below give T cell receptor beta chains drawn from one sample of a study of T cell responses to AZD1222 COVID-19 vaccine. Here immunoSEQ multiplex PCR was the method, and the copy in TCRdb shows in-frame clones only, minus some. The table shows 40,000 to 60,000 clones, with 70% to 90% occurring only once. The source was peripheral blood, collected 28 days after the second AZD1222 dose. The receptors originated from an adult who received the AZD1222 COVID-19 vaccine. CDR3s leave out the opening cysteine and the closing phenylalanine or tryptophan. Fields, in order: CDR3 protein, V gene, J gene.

CDR3 protein: ASSVRLAEEETQY
V gene: TRBV9
J gene: TRBJ2-5

CDR3 protein: ASSPRTSGTNTGELF
V gene: TRBV5-1
J gene: TRBJ2-2

CDR3 protein: ASSQDYGPANYGYT
V gene: TRBV4-3
J gene: TRBJ1-2

CDR3 protein: ASSVAGGTSGTSGLDTQY
V gene: TRBV9
J gene: TRBJ2-3

CDR3 protein: ASSQTVLPGNTIY
V gene: TRBV4-1
J gene: TRBJ1-3

CDR3 protein: ASSRGLSSAHSYEQY
V gene: TRBV3-1/TRBV3-2
J gene: TRBJ2-7

CDR3 protein: ASSLIAVSSTDTQY
V gene: TRBV5-5
J gene: TRBJ2-3

CDR3 protein: ASSPLGGTQY
V gene: TRBV5-6
J gene: TRBJ2-5

CDR3 protein: ASSLTGSEADTQY
V gene: TRBV5-1
J gene: TRBJ2-3

CDR3 protein: ASSNRDRYEQY
V gene: TRBV6-5
J gene: TRBJ2-7

CDR3 protein: ASSFVDVGTGELF
V gene: TRBV7-2
J gene: TRBJ2-2

CDR3 protein: ATSGPAGGEGYT
V gene: TRBV24-1
J gene: TRBJ1-2

CDR3 protein: ASSLQGGPLF
V gene: TRBV27
J gene: TRBJ2-2

CDR3 protein: ASSFKQTNTEAF
V gene: TRBV5-1
J gene: TRBJ1-1

CDR3 protein: ASSLRAQETQY
V gene: TRBV7-9
J gene: TRBJ2-5